This T cell receptor beta chain derives from a study of CD8 T cells in Susac syndrome. Sequencing of TCR beta was performed on blood CD8+ and CD4+ T cells. Controls comprised healthy donors matched for age and sex. RNA amounts of about 0.5 to 1 ug underwent reverse transcription with random hexamers. The authors amplified TCR beta CDR3 across 54 Vbeta and 13 Jbeta using immunoSEQ multiplex PCR. TCRdb used MiXCR to reprocess the immunoSEQ multiplex PCR reads, holding one entry per CDR3 protein. The data contain 110,000 or so distinct CDR3 sequences, around 90% of them singletons. Sequenced material: CD8+ T cells from PBMCs. This receptor was taken from a human donor in good health.

CDR3 bases: TGCAGCGTTGATGGACAGGGAATTCAAGAGACCCAGTACTTC. This sequence encodes CSVDGQGIQETQYF. The rearrangement uses TRBV29-1 and TRBJ2-5; TRBD1 matches at 8 bases. V trimming: 3 bases; J trimming: 2 bases; junction bases outside the gene matches: 5. The CDR3 spans 14 residues. Germline V gene sequence: CDR1 SQVTM, CDR2 ANQGSEA.